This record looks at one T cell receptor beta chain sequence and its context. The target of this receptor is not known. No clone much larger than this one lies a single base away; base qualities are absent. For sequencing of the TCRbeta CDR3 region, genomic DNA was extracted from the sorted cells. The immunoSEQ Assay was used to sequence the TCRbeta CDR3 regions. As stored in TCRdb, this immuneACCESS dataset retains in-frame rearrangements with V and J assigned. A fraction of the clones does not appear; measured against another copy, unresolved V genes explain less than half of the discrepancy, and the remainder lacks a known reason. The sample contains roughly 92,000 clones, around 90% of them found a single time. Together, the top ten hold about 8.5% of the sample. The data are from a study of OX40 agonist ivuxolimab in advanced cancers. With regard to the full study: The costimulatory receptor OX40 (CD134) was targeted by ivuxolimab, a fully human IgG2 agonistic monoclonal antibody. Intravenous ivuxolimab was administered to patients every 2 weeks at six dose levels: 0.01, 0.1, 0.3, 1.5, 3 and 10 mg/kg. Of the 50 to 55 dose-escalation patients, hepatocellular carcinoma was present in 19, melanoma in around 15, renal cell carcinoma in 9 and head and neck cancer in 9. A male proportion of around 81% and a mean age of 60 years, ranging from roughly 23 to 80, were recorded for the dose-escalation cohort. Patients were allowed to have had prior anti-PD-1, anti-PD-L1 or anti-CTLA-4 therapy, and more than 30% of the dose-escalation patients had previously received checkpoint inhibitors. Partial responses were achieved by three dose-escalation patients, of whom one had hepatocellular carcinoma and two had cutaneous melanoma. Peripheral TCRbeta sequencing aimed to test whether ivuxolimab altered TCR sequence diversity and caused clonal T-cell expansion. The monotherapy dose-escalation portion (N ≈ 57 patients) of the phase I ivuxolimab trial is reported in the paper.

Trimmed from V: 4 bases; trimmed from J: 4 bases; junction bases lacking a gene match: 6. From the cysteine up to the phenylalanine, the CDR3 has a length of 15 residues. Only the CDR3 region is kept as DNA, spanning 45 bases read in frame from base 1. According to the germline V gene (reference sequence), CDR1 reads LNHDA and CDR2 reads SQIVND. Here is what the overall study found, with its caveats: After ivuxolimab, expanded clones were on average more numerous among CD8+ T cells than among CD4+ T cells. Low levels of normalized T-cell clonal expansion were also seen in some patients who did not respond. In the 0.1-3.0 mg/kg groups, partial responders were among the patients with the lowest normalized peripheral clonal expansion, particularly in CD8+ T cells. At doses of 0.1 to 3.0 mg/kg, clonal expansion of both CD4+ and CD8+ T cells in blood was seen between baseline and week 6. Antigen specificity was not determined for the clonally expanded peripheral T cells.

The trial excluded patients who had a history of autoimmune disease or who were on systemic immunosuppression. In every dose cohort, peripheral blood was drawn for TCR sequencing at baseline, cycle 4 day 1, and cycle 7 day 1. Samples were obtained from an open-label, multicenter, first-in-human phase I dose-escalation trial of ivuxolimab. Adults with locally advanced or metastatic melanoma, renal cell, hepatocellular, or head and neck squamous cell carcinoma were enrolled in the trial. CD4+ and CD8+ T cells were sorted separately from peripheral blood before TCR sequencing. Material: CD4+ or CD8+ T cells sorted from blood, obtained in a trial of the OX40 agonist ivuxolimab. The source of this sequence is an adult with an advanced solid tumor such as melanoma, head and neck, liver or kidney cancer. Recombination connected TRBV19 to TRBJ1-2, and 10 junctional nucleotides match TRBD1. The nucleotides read TGTGCCAGTAGTAACCCGACAGGGGGCGGCTATGGCTACACCTTC. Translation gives CASSNPTGGGYGYTF. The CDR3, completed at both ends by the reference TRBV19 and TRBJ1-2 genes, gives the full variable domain DGGITQSPKYLFRKEGQNVTLSCEQNLNHDAMYWYRQDPGQGLRLIYYSQIVNDFQKGDIAEGYSVSREKKESFPLTVTSAQKNPTAFYLCASSNPTGGGYGYTFGSGTRLTVV.